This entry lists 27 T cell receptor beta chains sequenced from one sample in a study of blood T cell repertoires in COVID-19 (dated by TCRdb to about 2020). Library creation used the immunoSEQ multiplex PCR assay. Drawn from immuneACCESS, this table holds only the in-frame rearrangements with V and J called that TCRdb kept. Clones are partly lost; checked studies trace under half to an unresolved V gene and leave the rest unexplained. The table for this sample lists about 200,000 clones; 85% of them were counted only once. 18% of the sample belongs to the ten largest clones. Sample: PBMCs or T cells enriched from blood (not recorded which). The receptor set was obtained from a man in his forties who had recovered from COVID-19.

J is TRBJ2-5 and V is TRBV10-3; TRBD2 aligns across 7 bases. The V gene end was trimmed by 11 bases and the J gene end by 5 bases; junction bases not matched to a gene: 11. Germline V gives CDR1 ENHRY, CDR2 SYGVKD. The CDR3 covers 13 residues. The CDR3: CAARDYQGETQYF. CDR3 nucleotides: TGTGCCGCGCGGGACTACCAAGGGGAGACCCAGTACTTC.

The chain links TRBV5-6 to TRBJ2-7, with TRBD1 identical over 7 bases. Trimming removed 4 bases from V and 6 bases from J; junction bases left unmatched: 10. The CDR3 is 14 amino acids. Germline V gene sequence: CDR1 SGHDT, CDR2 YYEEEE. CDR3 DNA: TGTGCCAGCAGCCCGGGACAGTACCGGGGCGAGCAGTACTTC. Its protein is CASSPGQYRGEQYF.

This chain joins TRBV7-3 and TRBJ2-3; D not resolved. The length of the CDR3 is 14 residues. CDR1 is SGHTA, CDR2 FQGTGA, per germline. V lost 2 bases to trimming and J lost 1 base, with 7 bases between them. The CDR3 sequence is CASSLQAGTDTQYF. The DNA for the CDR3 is TGTGCCAGCAGCTTACAGGCCGGCACAGATACGCAGTATTTT.

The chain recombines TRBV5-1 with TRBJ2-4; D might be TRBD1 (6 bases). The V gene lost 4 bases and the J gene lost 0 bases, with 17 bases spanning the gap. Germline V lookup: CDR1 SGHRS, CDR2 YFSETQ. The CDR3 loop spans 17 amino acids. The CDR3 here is CASSPGTGPLAKNIQYF. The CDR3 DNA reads TGCGCCAGCAGCCCGGGAACAGGGCCTTTAGCCAAAAACATTCAGTACTTC.

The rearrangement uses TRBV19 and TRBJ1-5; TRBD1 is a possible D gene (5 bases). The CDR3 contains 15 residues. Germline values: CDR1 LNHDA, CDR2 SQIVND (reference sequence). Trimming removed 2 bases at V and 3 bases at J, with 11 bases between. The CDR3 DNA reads TGTGCCAGTAGTATATTAGGCAGGGCCAATCAGCCCCAGCATTTT. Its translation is CASSILGRANQPQHF.

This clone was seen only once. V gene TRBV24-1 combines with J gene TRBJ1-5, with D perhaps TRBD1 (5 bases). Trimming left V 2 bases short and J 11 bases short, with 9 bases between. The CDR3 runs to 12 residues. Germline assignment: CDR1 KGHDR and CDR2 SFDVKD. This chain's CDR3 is CATSDSRGSQHF. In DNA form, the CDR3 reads TGTGCCACCAGTGATTCCCGGGGGTCCCAGCATTTT.

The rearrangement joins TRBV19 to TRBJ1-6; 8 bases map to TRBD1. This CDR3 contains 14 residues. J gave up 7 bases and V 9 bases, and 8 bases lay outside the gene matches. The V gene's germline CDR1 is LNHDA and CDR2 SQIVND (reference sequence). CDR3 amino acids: CASRTGPENSPLHF. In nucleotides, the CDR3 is TGTGCCAGCAGGACAGGGCCCGAGAATTCACCCCTCCACTTT.

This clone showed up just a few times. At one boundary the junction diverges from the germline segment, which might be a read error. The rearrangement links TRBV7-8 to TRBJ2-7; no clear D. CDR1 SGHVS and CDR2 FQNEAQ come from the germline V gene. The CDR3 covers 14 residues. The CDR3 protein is CASSPNPVSNEQYF. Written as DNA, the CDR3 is TGTGCCAGCAGCCCCAACCCGGTCTCCAACGAGCAGTACTTC.

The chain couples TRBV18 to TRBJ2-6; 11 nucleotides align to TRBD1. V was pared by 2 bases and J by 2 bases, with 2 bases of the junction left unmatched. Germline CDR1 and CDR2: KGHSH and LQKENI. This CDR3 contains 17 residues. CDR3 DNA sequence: TGTGCCAGCTCACCAGGGACAGGGGGAACTGGGGCCAACGTCCTGACTTTC. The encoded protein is CASSPGTGGTGANVLTF.

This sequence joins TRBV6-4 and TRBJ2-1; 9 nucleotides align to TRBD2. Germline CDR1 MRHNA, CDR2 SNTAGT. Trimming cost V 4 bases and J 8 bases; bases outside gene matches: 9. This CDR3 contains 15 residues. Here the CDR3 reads CASSVDSGSSDEQFF. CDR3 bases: TGTGCCAGCAGTGTGGATAGCGGGAGTTCAGATGAGCAGTTCTTC.

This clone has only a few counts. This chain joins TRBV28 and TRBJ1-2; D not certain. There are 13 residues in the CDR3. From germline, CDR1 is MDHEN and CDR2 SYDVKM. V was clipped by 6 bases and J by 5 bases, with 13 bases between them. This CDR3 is CASSSGLDYGYTF. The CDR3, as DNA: TGTGCCAGCAGCTCCGGACTCGATTATGGCTACACCTTC.

In nucleotides, the CDR3 is TGCAGCGTTGGACAGGGTGAGCCCTACGAGCAGTACTTC. The encoded protein is CSVGQGEPYEQYF. The chain joins TRBV29-1 to TRBJ2-7, with 7 nucleotides matching TRBD1. Germline CDR1 is SQVTM and CDR2 is ANQGSEA. After removal of 4 bases from V and 2 bases from J, the junction contained 5 bases not matched to a gene. CDR3 length equals 13 residues.

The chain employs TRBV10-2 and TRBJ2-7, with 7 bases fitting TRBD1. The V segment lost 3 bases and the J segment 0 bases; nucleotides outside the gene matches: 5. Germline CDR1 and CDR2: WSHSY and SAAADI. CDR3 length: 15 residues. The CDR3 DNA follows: TGCGCCAGCAGTGATTTACAGGGGCCCTCCTACGAGCAGTACTTC. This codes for CASSDLQGPSYEQYF.

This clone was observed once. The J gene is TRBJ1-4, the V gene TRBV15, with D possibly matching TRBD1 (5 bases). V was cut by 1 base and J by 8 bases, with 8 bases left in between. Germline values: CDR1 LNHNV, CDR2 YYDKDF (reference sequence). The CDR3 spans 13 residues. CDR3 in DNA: TGTGCCACCAGCAGAGCAGGGCCGGAAAAACTGTTTTTT. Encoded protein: CATSRAGPEKLFF.

The CDR3 reads CATSRDSGGNTGELFF. The CDR3 region has the DNA TGTGCCACCAGCAGAGATTCCGGGGGGAACACCGGGGAGCTGTTTTTT. The V call is TRBV15, the J call TRBJ2-2; D is possibly TRBD2 (6 bases). The CDR3 covers 16 residues. Looked up from germline, CDR1 is LNHNV and CDR2 is YYDKDF (reference sequence). Trimming removed 0 bases from V and 1 base from J, with 9 bases in between.

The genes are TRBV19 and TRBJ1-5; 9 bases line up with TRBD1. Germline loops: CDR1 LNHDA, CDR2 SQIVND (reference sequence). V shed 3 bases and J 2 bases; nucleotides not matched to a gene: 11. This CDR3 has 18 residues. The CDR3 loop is CASSILTTGGGGNQPQHF. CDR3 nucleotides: TGTGCCAGTAGTATTCTGACCACAGGGGGCGGTGGCAATCAGCCCCAGCATTTT.

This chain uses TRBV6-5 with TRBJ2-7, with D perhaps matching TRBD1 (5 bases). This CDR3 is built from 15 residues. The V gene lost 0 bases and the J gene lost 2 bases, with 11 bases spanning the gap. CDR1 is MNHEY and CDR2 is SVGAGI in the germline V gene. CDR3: CASSYSATEPYEQYF. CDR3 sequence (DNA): TGTGCCAGCAGTTACTCCGCGACAGAGCCCTACGAGCAGTACTTC.

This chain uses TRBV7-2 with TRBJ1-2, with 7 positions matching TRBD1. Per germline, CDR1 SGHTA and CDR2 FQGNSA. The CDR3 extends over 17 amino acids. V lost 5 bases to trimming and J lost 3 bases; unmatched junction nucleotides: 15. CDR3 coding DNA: TGTGCCAGCAGCCCGAGACCGAGGACAGGAGTTGACTATGGCTACACCTTC. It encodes CASSPRPRTGVDYGYTF.

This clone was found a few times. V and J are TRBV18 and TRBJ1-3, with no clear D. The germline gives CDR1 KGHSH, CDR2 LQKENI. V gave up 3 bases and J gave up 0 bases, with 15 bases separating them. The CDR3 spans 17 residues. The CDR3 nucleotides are TGTGCCAGCTCACCGACTCCTCTCCGGAGCTCTGGAAACACCATATATTTT. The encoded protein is CASSPTPLRSSGNTIYF.

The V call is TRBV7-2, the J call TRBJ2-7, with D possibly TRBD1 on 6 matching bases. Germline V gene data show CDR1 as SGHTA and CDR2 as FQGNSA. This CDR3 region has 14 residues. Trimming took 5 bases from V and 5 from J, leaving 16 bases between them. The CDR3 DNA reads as TGTGCCAGCAGCAGCGCGACAGGACCCCACGAGCAGTACTTC. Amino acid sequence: CASSSATGPHEQYF. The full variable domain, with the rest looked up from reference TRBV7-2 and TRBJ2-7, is GAGVSQSPSNKVTEKGKDVELRCDPISGHTALYWYRQSLGQGLEFLIYFQGNSAPDKSGLPSDRFSAERTGGSVSTLTIQRTQQEDSAVYLCASSSATGPHEQYFGPGTRLTVT.

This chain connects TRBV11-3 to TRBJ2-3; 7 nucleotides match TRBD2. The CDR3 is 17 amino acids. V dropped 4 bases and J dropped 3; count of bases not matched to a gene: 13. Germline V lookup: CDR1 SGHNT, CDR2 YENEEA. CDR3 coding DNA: TGTGCCAGCAGCTCCGAGCTAGGACTAGATTCGACAGATACGCAGTATTTT. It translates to CASSSELGLDSTDTQYF.

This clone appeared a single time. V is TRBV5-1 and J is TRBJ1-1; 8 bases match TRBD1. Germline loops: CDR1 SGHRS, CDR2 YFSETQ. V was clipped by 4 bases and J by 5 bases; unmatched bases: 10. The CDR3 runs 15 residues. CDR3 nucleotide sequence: TGCGCCAGCAGCCCAGCGACAGGGGTGGGTACTGAAGCTTTCTTT. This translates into CASSPATGVGTEAFF.

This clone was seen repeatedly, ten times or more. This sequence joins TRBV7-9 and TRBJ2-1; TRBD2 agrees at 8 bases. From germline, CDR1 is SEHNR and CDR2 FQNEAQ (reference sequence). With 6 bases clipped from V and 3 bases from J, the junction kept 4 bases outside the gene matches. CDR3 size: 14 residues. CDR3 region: CASRGTSDYNEQFF. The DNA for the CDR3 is TGTGCCAGCAGAGGGACTAGTGACTACAATGAGCAGTTCTTC.

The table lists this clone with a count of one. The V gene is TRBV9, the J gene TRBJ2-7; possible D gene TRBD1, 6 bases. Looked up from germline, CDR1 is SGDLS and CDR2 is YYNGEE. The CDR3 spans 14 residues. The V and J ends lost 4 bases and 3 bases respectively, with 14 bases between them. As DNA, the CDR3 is TGTGCCAGCAGCCCCGGGACAAAGAACTACGAGCAGTACTTC. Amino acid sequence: CASSPGTKNYEQYF.

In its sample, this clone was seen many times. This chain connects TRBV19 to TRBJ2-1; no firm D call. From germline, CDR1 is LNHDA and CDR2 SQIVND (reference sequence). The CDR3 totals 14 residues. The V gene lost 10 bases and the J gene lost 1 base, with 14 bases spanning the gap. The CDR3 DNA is TGTGCCACAGCCGTTCTAGGATCCTACAATGAGCAGTTCTTC. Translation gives CATAVLGSYNEQFF.

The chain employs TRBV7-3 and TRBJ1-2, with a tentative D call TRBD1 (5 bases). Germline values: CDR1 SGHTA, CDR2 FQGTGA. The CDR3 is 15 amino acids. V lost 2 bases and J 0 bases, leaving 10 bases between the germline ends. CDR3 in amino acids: CASSLDSLSNYGYTF. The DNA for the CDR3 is TGTGCCAGCAGCTTAGACAGCCTATCTAACTATGGCTACACCTTC.

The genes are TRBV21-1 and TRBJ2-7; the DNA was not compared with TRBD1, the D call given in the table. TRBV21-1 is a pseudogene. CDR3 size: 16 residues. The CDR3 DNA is TGTGCCAGCAGCAAAGGAAGGGTGAGGACAGGCTACGAGCAGTACTTC. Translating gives CASSKGRVRTGYEQYF.